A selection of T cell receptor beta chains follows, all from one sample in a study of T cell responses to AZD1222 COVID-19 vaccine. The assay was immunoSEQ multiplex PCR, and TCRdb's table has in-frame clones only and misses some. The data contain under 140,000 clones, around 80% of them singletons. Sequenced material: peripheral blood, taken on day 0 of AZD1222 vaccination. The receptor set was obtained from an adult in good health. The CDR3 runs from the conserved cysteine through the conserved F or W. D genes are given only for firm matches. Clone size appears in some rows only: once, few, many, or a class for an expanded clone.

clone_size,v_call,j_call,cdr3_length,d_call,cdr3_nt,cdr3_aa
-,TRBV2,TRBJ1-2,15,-,TGTGCCAGCAGTGAAGCGCGGGGATTGAGAGCGGGCTACACCTTC,CASSEARGLRAGYTF
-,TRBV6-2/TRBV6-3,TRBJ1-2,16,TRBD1,TGTGCCAGCAGTGAGAAACAGGGGACCCTTAACTATGGCTACACCTTC,CASSEKQGTLNYGYTF
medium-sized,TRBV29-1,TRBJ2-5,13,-,TGCAGCGTGCGGGGTGGGGACCAAGAGACCCAGTACTTC,CSVRGGDQETQYF
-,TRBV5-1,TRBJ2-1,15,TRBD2,TGCGCCAGCAGCCCCCAGGGCGGGGGATGGAATGAGCAGTTCTTC,CASSPQGGGWNEQFF
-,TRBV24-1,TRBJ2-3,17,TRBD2,TGTGCCACCAGTGAACGGACTAGCGGGAGGGCCACAGATACGCAGTATTTT,CATSERTSGRATDTQYF
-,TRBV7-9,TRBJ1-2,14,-,TGTGCCAGCAGCCCCGCACAGATAGACTATGGCTACACCTTC,CASSPAQIDYGYTF
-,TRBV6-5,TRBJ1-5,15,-,TGTGCCAGCAGCGTTTACAGGGTAGGCAATCAGCCCCAGCATTTT,CASSVYRVGNQPQHF
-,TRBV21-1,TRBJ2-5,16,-,TGTGCCAGCAGCAAAAGGGGGGCTAGCGAACAAGAGACCCAGTACTTC,CASSKRGASEQETQYF
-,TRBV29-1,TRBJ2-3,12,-,TGCAGCGCAGAGCCCGGGGCAGATACGCAGTATTTT,CSAEPGADTQYF
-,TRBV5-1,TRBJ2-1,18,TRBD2,TGCGCCAGCAGCTTCGGGACTACCTTTGAGAGCTCCTACAATGAGCAGTTCTTC,CASSFGTTFESSYNEQFF
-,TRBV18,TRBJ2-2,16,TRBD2,TGTGCCAGCTCACCGTCTCTAGCGGGGGAGACCGGGGAGCTGTTTTTT,CASSPSLAGETGELFF
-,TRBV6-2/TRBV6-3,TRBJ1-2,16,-,TGTGCCAGCAGTTACGCCCCCGGGCCAGGGGCCTATGGCTACACCTTC,CASSYAPGPGAYGYTF
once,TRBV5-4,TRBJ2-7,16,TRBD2,TGTGCCAGCAGCTTGGACCCGGGACTAGTAGTAAACGAGCAGTACTTC,CASSLDPGLVVNEQYF
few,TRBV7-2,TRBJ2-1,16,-,TGTGCCAGCAGCTTAGGCCCAACCCCGACATACAATGAGCAGTTCTTC,CASSLGPTPTYNEQFF
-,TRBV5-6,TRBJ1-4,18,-,TGTGCCAGCAGCTGGGGGACCCTTAGCCCCGTGGCTAATGAAAAACTGTTTTTT,CASSWGTLSPVANEKLFF
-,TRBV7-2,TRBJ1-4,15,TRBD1,TGTGCCAGCAGCTCCCAGGACAGGGCCGGTGAAAAACTGTTTTTT,CASSSQDRAGEKLFF
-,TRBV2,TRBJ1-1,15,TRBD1,TGTGCCAGCAGTGAAGACCAGGGGGCGCGGAGTGAAGCTTTCTTT,CASSEDQGARSEAFF
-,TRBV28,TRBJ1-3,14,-,TGTGCCAGCAGTGTTCAGGGTCGGGGAAACACCATATATTTT,CASSVQGRGNTIYF
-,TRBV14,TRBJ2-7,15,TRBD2,TGTGCCAGCATACTCCGGGGGGGTCTAGCCTACGAGCAGTACTTC,CASILRGGLAYEQYF
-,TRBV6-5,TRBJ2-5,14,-,TGTGCCAGCACCAACAATAGGGGACCAGAGACCCAGTACTTC,CASTNNRGPETQYF
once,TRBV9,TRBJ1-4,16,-,TGTGCCAGCAGCGTAGATTTGGCTACGGGGGGTGAAAAACTGTTTTTT,CASSVDLATGGEKLFF
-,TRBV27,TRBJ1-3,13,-,TGTGCCAGCAGTTTGGGCAGGGGATACACCATATATTTT,CASSLGRGYTIYF
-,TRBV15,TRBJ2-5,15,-,TGTGCCACATCTGTACAAGTAGGTTCCGGAGAGACCCAGTACTTC,CATSVQVGSGETQYF
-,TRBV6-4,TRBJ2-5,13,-,TGTGCCAGCAGTGACCCCACAGAAGAGACCCAGTACTTC,CASSDPTEETQYF
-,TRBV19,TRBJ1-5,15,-,TGTGCCAGTAGTGCACAGGCGGGTCGCAATCAGCCCCAGCATTTT,CASSAQAGRNQPQHF
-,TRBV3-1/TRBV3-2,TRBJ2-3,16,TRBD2,TGTGCCAGCAGCCAACGACTAGCGGGAGGGTCAGATACGCAGTATTTT,CASSQRLAGGSDTQYF
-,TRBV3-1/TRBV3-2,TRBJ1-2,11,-,TGTGCCAGCAGCCAAGGTGGGGCCGTGGCCTTC,CASSQGGAVAF
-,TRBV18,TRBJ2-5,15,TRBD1,TGTGCCAGCTCTCGCGACAGGGGGGACGGAGAGACCCAGTACTTC,CASSRDRGDGETQYF
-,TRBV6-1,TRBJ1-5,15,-,TGTGCCAGCAGTGAAGAGGGACGGTCCGATCAGCCCCAGCATTTT,CASSEEGRSDQPQHF
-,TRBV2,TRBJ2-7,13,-,TGTGCCACCCAGAGGCAGATCGCCTACGAGCAGTACTTC,CATQRQIAYEQYF
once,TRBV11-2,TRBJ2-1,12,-,TGTGCCAGCAGCCCAGCGATGAGTGAGCAGTTCTTC,CASSPAMSEQFF
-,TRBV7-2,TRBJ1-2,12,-,TGTGCCAGCAGCTTCGTCAGCTATGGCTACACCTTC,CASSFVSYGYTF
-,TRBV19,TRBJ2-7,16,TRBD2,TGTGCCAGTAGTATAGTTGGTAGCGGGGGGATCTACGAGCAGTACTTC,CASSIVGSGGIYEQYF
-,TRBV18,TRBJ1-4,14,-,TGTGCCAGCTCACCAGCAGGGCTTGGAGAAAAACTGTTTTTT,CASSPAGLGEKLFF
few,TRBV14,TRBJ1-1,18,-,TGTGCCAGCAGCCAAGAGGAGTTAGCGGGGTTGATGAACACTGAAGCTTTCTTT,CASSQEELAGLMNTEAFF
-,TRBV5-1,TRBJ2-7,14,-,TGCGCCAGCAGGTTACAGCCCAGCTCCTACGAGCAGTACTTC,CASRLQPSSYEQYF
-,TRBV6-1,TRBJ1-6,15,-,TGTGCCAGCAGTGAAGGGGACCGCTACAATTCACCCCTCCACTTT,CASSEGDRYNSPLHF
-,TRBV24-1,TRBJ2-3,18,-,TGTGCCACCAGTGCCCCTTTCATAAAGGGCGGGGACATGGATACGCAGTATTTT,CATSAPFIKGGDMDTQYF
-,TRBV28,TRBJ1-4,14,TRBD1,TGTGCCAGCAGTGTGACAGGGGACCTTGAAAAACTGTTTTTT,CASSVTGDLEKLFF
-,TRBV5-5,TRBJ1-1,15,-,TGTGCCAGCAGCTTGGACAGGGCTCTAATTGGTGAAGCTTTCTTT,CASSLDRALIGEAFF
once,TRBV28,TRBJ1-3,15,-,TGTGCCAGCAGTTTACAGGGAGGAACTGGAAACACCATATATTTT,CASSLQGGTGNTIYF
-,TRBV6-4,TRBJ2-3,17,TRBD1,TGTGCCAGCAGTGACTGGGGGACAGGGGGCTTACAGGATACGCAGTATTTT,CASSDWGTGGLQDTQYF
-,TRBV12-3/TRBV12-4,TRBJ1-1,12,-,TGTGCCAGCAAAACCACCGGGACCGAAGCTTTCTTT,CASKTTGTEAFF
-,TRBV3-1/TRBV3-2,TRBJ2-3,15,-,TGTGCCAGCACCCCGAAGCGGACCTGGCCAGATACGCAGTATTTT,CASTPKRTWPDTQYF
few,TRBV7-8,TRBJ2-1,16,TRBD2,TGTGCCAGCAGCCCCTTAGCGGGGTCCTTCTACAATGAGCAGTTCTTC,CASSPLAGSFYNEQFF
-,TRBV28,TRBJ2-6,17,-,TGTGCCAGCAGCTCCTTCAGCCCCAGCTCTGGGGCCAACGTCCTGACTTTC,CASSSFSPSSGANVLTF
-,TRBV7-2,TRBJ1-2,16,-,TGTGCCAGCAGCTCCCTTGATCGGCGACCGAACTATGGCTACACCTTC,CASSSLDRRPNYGYTF
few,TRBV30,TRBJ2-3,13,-,TGTGCCTGGACATGGGGAAACTCAGATACGCAGTATTTT,CAWTWGNSDTQYF
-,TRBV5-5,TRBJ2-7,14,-,TGTGCCAGCAGCCACTTGGTAGGGGCCTACGAGCAGTACTTC,CASSHLVGAYEQYF
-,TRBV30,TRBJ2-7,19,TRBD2,TGTGCCTGGAGTGTCCCCAAAAACCTAGCGGGGGGAAGAACCTACGAGCAGTACTTC,CAWSVPKNLAGGRTYEQYF
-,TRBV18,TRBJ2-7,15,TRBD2,TGTGCCAGCTCACCTAGCGGGGTTACCTCCTACGAGCAGTACTTC,CASSPSGVTSYEQYF
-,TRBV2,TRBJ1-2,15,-,TGTGCCAGCAGTGAGGAGGCCCAAGGGAACTATGGCTACACCTTC,CASSEEAQGNYGYTF
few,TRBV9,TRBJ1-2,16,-,TGTGCCAGCAGCGTAGGCCCTAATGACAGTAACTATGGCTACACCTTC,CASSVGPNDSNYGYTF
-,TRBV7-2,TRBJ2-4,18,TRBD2,TGTGCCAGCAGCTTGAGGCTAGCGGGGGGGGTAGCCAAAAACATTCAGTACTTC,CASSLRLAGGVAKNIQYF
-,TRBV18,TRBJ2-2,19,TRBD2,TGTGCCAGCTCACTCCACAGACTAGCGGGGGGAGCGAACACCGGGGAGCTGTTTTTT,CASSLHRLAGGANTGELFF